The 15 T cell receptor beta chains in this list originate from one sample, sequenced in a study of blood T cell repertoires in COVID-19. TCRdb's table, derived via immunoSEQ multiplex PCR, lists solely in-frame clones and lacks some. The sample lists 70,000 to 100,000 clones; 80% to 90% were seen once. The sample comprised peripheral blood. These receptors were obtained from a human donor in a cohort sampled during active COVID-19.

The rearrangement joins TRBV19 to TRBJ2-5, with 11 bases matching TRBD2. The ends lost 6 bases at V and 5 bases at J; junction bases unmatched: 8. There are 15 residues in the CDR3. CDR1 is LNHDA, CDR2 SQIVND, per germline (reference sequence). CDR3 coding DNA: TGTGCCAGTAGCGCCGGGACTAGCGGTCCGGAGACCCAGTACTTC. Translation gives CASSAGTSGPETQYF.

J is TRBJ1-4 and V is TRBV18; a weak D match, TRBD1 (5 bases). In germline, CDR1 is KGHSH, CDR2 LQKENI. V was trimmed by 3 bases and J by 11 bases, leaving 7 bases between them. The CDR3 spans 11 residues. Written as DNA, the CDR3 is TGTGCCAGCTCACCCGGGGGGAAACTGTTTTTT. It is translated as CASSPGGKLFF.

This CDR3 reads CASSLQGLGNTEAFF. The CDR3 nucleotides are TGTGCCAGCAGTTTACAGGGTTTGGGAAACACTGAAGCTTTCTTT. The chain combines TRBV28 with TRBJ1-1; tentative D call: TRBD1 (5 bases). This CDR3 spans 15 amino acids. The germline V gene has CDR1 MDHEN and CDR2 SYDVKM. The V gene lost 2 bases and the J gene lost 2 bases, with 12 bases spanning the gap.

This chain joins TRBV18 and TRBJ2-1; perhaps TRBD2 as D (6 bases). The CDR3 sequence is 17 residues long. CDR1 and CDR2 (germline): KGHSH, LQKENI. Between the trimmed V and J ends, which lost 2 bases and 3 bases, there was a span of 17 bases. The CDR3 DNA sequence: TGTGCCAGCTCACCAATCCCCGTAGCGGAAGTCTACAATGAGCAGTTCTTC. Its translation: CASSPIPVAEVYNEQFF.

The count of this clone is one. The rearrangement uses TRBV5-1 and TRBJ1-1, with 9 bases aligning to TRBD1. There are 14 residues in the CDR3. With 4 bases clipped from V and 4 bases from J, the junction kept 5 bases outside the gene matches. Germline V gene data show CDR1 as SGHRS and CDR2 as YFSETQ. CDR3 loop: CASSTDRGVTEAFF. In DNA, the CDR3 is TGCGCCAGCAGCACAGACAGGGGGGTCACTGAAGCTTTCTTT.

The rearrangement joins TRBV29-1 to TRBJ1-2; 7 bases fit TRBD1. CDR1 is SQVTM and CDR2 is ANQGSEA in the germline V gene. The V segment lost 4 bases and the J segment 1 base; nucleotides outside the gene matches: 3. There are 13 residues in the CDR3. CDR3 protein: CSVGQGGNYGYTF. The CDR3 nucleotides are TGCAGCGTTGGTCAGGGGGGTAACTATGGCTACACCTTC. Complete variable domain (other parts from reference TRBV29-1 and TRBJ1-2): SAVISQKPSRDICQRGTSLTIQCQVDSQVTMMFWYRQQPGQSLTLIATANQGSEATYESGFVIDKFPISRPNLTFSTLTVSNMSPEDSSIYLCSVGQGGNYGYTFGSGTRLTVV.

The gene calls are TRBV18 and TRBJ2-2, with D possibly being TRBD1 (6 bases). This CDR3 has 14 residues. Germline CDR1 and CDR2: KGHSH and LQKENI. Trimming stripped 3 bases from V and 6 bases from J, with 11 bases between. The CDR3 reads CASSPRGGAGELFF. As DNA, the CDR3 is TGTGCCAGCTCACCGAGAGGGGGTGCCGGGGAGCTGTTTTTT.

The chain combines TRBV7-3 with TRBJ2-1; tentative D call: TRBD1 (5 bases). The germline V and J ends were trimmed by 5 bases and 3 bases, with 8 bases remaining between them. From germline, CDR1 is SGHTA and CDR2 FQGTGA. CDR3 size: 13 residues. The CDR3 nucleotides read TGTGCCAGCAGCCAGGGCGGCTACAATGAGCAGTTCTTC. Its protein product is CASSQGGYNEQFF.

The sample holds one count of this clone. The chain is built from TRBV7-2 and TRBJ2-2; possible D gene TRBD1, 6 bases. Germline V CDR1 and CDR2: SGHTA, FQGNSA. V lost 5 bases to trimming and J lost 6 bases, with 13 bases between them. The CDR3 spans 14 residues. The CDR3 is CASSTMSGAGELFF. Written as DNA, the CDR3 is TGTGCCAGCAGCACAATGTCAGGGGCCGGGGAGCTGTTTTTT.

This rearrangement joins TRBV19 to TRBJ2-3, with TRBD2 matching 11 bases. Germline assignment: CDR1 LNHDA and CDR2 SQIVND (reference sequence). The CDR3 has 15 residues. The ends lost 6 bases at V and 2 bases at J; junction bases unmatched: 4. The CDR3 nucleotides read TGTGCCAGTAGGGGACTAGCGGCTAACACAGATACGCAGTATTTT. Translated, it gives CASRGLAANTDTQYF.

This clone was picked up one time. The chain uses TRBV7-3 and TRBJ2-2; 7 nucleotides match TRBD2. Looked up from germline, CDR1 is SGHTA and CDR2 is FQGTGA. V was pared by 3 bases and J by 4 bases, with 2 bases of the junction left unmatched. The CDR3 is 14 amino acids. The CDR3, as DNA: TGTGCCAGCAGCTTGGGGGGGACCACCGGGGAGCTGTTTTTT. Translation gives CASSLGGTTGELFF. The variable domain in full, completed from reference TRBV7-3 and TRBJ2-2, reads GAGVSQTPSNKVTEKGKYVELRCDPISGHTALYWYRQSLGQGPEFLIYFQGTGAADDSGLPNDRFFAVRPEGSVSTLKIQRTERGDSAVYLCASSLGGTTGELFFGEGSRLTVL.

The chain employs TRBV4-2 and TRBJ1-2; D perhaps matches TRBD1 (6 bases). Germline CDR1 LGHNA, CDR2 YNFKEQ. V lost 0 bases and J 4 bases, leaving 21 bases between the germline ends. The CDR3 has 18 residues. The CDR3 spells CASSQDQSVGGTVYGYTF. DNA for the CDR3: TGTGCCAGCAGCCAAGATCAAAGCGTTGGGGGCACGGTCTATGGCTACACCTTC.

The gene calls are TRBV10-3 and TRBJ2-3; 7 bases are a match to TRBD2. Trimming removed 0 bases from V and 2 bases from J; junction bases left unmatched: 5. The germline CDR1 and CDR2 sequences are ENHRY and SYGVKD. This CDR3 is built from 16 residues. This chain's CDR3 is CAISESGGGSTDTQYF. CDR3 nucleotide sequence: TGTGCCATCAGTGAGTCGGGCGGGGGATCCACAGATACGCAGTATTTT.

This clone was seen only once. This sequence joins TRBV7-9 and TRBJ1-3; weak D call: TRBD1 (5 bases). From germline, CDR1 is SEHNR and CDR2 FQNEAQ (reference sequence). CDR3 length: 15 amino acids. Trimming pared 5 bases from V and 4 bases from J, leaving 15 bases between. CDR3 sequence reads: CASSRTGVHGNTIYF. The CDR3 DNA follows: TGTGCCAGCAGCCGTACAGGCGTTCACGGAAACACCATATATTTT.

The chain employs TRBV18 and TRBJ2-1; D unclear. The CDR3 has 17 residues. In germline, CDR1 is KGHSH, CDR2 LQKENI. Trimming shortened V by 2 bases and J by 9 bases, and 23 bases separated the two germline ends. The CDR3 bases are TGTGCCAGCTCACCAATCGCCTCGGCCGTTCCTTCGGGTGAGCAGTTCTTC. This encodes CASSPIASAVPSGEQFF.